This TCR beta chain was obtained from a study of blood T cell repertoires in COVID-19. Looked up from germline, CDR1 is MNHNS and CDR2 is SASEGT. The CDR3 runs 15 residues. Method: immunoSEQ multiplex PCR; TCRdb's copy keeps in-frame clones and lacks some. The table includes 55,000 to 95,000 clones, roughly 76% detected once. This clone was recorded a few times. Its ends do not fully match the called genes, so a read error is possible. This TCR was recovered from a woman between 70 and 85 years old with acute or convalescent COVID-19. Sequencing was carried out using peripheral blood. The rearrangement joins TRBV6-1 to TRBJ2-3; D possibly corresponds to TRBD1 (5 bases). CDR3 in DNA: TGTGCCAGCAATGAACTCAGGGTGGCAGTAGATACGCAGTATTTT. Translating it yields CASNELRVAVDTQYF.